Shown below are 20 T cell receptor beta chains from a single sample sequenced in a study of T cell repertoires in cytomegalovirus infection. Antigens for these TCRs are unknown. TCRdb ran MiXCR on the reads and lists one entry per CDR3 protein. Here the sample spans approximately 110,000 distinct CDR3 sequences, 9.5% to 13% being singletons. Sequencing was done on a sample of PBMCs, sequenced either directly or after in vitro stimulation (not recorded which). Receptor source: a human donor in good health (CMV status not recorded). Some clones in this sample may be carry-over from other donors' samples.

This clonotype came up many times. CDR3 residues: CASSNTGLPYEQYF. The CDR3 region has the DNA TGTGCCAGCAGTAATACAGGGCTCCCCTACGAGCAGTACTTC. The J gene is TRBJ2-7, the V gene TRBV6-1; a weak D match, TRBD1 (6 bases). Germline values: CDR1 MNHNS, CDR2 SASEGT. Trimming shortened V by 5 bases and J by 2 bases, and 13 bases separated the two germline ends. CDR3 size: 14 residues.

In its sample, this clonotype was seen a few times. A much larger clone lies one base from this, so it may be a read error. The chain carries TRBV20-1 and TRBJ1-1, with TRBD1 matching 9 bases. V was clipped by 4 bases and J by 4 bases; unmatched bases: 4. The length of the CDR3 is 13 residues. The germline V gene encodes CDR1 DFQATT and CDR2 SNEGSKA (reference sequence). CDR3 residues: CSAIRDRATEAFF. CDR3 DNA: TGCAGTGCTATCCGGGACAGGGCCACTGAAGCTTTCTTT.

The V gene is TRBV11-3, the J gene TRBJ2-3; 9 nucleotides match TRBD2. CDR3 length equals 16 residues. V dropped 5 bases and J dropped 0; count of bases not matched to a gene: 6. The germline V gene has CDR1 SGHNT and CDR2 YENEEA. This chain's CDR3 is CASSPGLALSTDTQYF. Here the CDR3 DNA reads TGTGCCAGCAGCCCCGGACTAGCGCTAAGCACAGATACGCAGTATTTT.

This clonotype was detected ten times or more. The chain is built from TRBV6-5 and TRBJ1-4; 8 bases align to TRBD1. The CDR3 has 14 amino acids. Germline V lookup: CDR1 MNHEY, CDR2 SVGAGI. Trimming at V came to 8 bases and at J to 7 bases, leaving 9 bases not matched to a gene. The DNA for the CDR3 is TGTGCCAGCCGACTCGGACAGGGAGGTGAAAAACTGTTTTTT. Its protein product is CASRLGQGGEKLFF.

This sequence joins TRBV6-5 and TRBJ1-6; TRBD1 aligns across 7 bases. Germline loops: CDR1 MNHEY, CDR2 SVGAGI. CDR3 size: 13 residues. J lost 8 bases, V lost 5 bases, and 3 bases had no gene match. Here the CDR3 DNA reads TGTGCCAGCAGTAAAGACAGGGATTCACCCCTCCACTTT. As protein: CASSKDRDSPLHF.

A note on this clonotype: Possible read error: a much larger clone is one base away. The genes are TRBV5-6 and TRBJ2-3; the D is unclear. This CDR3 contains 13 residues. Per germline, CDR1 SGHDT and CDR2 YYEEEE. The CDR3 coding sequence is TGTGCCTGCAGCTTTAAGTCCACAGATACGCAGTATTTT. Protein product: CACSFKSTDTQYF.

The V and J genes are TRBV4-1 and TRBJ1-4; no definite D call. Germline V lookup: CDR1 MGHRA, CDR2 YSYEKL. Trimming removed 2 bases at V and 6 bases at J, with 10 bases between. The length of the CDR3 is 14 residues. The CDR3 loop is CASSQWESDEKLFF. CDR3 DNA: TGCGCCAGCAGCCAATGGGAGAGCGATGAAAAACTGTTTTTT.

The V call is TRBV5-4, the J call TRBJ2-3; D perhaps matches TRBD1 (5 bases). Germline V lookup: CDR1 SGHNT, CDR2 YYREEE (reference sequence). The CDR3 loop spans 14 amino acids. V was clipped by 1 base and J by 0 bases, with 6 bases between them. Here the CDR3 DNA reads TGTGCCAGCAGCTTGCAGGGCAGCACAGATACGCAGTATTTT. Protein sequence: CASSLQGSTDTQYF.

This clonotype was found many times. The chain couples TRBV20-1 to TRBJ1-5; 7 bases match TRBD1. The V gene's germline CDR1 is DFQATT and CDR2 SNEGSKA (reference sequence). V gave up 4 bases and J gave up 1 base; unmatched junction bases: 10. CDR3 length: 16 residues. CDR3 amino acids: CSANERGQISNQPQHF. In DNA form, the CDR3 reads TGCAGTGCTAACGAACGGGGACAGATAAGCAATCAGCCCCAGCATTTT.

At least ten counts were recorded for this clonotype. The chain has TRBV12-3 or TRBV12-4 and TRBJ2-5; D not certain. Trimming left V 8 bases short and J 4 bases short, with 11 bases between. This CDR3 contains 12 residues. The CDR3 DNA is TGTGCCAGCCGTGGCCGCGGAGAGACCCAGTACTTC. This translates into CASRGRGETQYF.

J is TRBJ2-7 and V is TRBV6-2 or TRBV6-3, with a tentative D call TRBD2 (6 bases). Germline CDR1 reads MNHEY; CDR2 reads SVGEGT. The CDR3 has 13 amino acids. Deletions cut 2 bases from V and 3 bases from J, with 8 bases between. This chain's CDR3 is CASSYGRGYEQYF. As DNA, the CDR3 is TGTGCCAGCAGTTACGGGCGGGGCTACGAGCAGTACTTC.

In its sample, this clonotype was seen once. V and J are TRBV14 and TRBJ1-4; 10 bases align to TRBD1. Germline values: CDR1 SGHDN, CDR2 FVKESK. The J segment lost 4 bases and the V segment lost 3 bases, leaving 2 bases of the junction unmatched. The CDR3 sequence is 15 residues long. The DNA for the CDR3 is TGTGCCAGCAGCCAGACAGGGGGCAGTAATGAAAAACTGTTTTTT. Encoded protein: CASSQTGGSNEKLFF.

There are many counts of this clonotype. This rearrangement joins TRBV4-1 to TRBJ1-5; D gene uncertain. The CDR3 extends over 14 amino acids. Between the trimmed V and J ends, which lost 0 bases and 6 bases, there was a span of 9 bases. Germline V CDR1 and CDR2: MGHRA, YSYEKL. The CDR3 region is CASSQEGISQPQHF. CDR3 bases: TGCGCCAGCAGCCAAGAGGGAATAAGTCAGCCCCAGCATTTT.

The chain combines TRBV6-1 with TRBJ1-2, with unresolved D. Trimming pared 8 bases from V and 8 bases from J, leaving 15 bases between. CDR3 length equals 12 residues. Germline assignment: CDR1 MNHNS and CDR2 SASEGT. Here the CDR3 reads CASGIIIDGYTF. The CDR3 bases are TGTGCCAGCGGTATTATTATTGACGGCTACACCTTC.

This clonotype was seen a few times. V usage is TRBV14 and J usage is TRBJ2-3; D is possibly TRBD2 (6 bases). Germline CDR1 SGHDN, CDR2 FVKESK. The V end lost 0 bases, the J end lost 10 bases, and 14 bases lay between the germline ends. This CDR3 region has 14 residues. As DNA, the CDR3 is TGTGCCAGCAGCCAAGATCTTCGACTAGGGGCGCAGTATTTT. The encoded protein is CASSQDLRLGAQYF.

At least ten counts were recorded for this clonotype. This rearrangement joins TRBV28 to TRBJ2-1, with 7 bases lining up with TRBD2. The germline CDR1 and CDR2 sequences are MDHEN and SYDVKM. The CDR3 runs to 14 residues. Germline trimming cut 11 bases from V and 7 bases from J; bases unmatched to any gene: 14. This CDR3 is CAAASGTPNNEQFF. The CDR3, as DNA: TGTGCCGCAGCAAGCGGGACTCCTAATAATGAGCAGTTCTTC.

In this sample, this clonotype turned up a few times. The gene calls are TRBV20-1 and TRBJ2-7, with 13 bases aligning to TRBD2. Germline V gene sequence: CDR1 DFQATT, CDR2 SNEGSKA (reference sequence). The V segment lost 5 bases and the J segment 4 bases; nucleotides outside the gene matches: 5. CDR3 length equals 14 residues. CDR3: CSAGLAGVWYEQYF. CDR3 nucleotides: TGCAGTGCTGGACTAGCGGGAGTCTGGTACGAGCAGTACTTC.

The V call is TRBV23-1, the J call TRBJ1-5; no reliable D call. TRBV23-1 is filed as an ORF, its function uncertain. V lost 3 bases to trimming and J lost 1 base, with 19 bases between them. The CDR3 has 18 amino acids. The CDR3 sequence is CASSQERGFLLSNQPQHF. Here the CDR3 DNA reads TGCGCCAGCAGTCAGGAAAGAGGGTTCCTATTGAGCAATCAGCCCCAGCATTTT.

The chain has TRBV2 and TRBJ2-3; no firm D call. V was clipped by 1 base and J by 5 bases, with 4 bases between them. There are 12 residues in the CDR3. CDR1 and CDR2 from the germline V gene are SNHLY and FYNNEI. The chain's CDR3 is CASSEVQDTQYF. CDR3 bases: TGTGCCAGCAGTGAAGTTCAAGATACGCAGTATTTT.

The chain joins TRBV4-1 to TRBJ1-1; D remains ambiguous. The CDR3 runs 14 residues. V lost 4 bases to trimming and J lost 1 base, with 10 bases between them. The germline V gene has CDR1 MGHRA and CDR2 YSYEKL. CDR3 in amino acids: CASSLRERNTEAFF. The CDR3 DNA is TGCGCCAGCAGCCTTCGGGAGAGGAACACTGAAGCTTTCTTT.